One sample yielded the 10 T cell receptor beta chains listed below, sequenced in a study of siplizumab effects on memory and regulatory T cells. The data were produced by immunoSEQ multiplex PCR, yet TCRdb's version contains in-frame clones alone and is incomplete. The data contain over 100,000 clones, 93% of them seen just once; the ten biggest clones take up roughly 0.64%. Sequenced input: Tregs sorted from blood. These receptors were collected from a human donor in good health.

This clone was counted a single time. The CDR3 bases are TGTGCCAGCAGCTTAGACCAGGTTGGCAATCAGCCCCAGCATTTT. Residues: CASSLDQVGNQPQHF. The chain recombines TRBV7-8 with TRBJ1-5; D is uncertain. The CDR3 is made up of 15 amino acids. V lost 1 base to trimming and J lost 2 bases, with 9 bases between them. From germline, CDR1 is SGHVS and CDR2 FQNEAQ. Using reference TRBV7-8 and TRBJ1-5 for the parts outside the CDR3, the full variable domain is GAGVSQSPRYKVAKRGQDVALRCDPISGHVSLFWYQQALGQGPEFLTYFQNEAQLDKSGLPSDRFFAERPEGSVSTLKIQRTQQEDSAVYLCASSLDQVGNQPQHFGDGTRLSIL.

This chain links TRBV11-3 with TRBJ2-5, with D uncertain. Trimming cost V 1 base and J 1 base, with 4 bases left between them. Germline V gives CDR1 SGHNT, CDR2 YENEEA. The CDR3 is 13 amino acids. DNA for the CDR3: TGTGCCAGCAGCTTAGGTACCCAAGAGACCCAGTACTTC. As protein: CASSLGTQETQYF.

The V and J genes are TRBV27 and TRBJ1-1, with 7 bases aligning to TRBD1. The CDR3 consists of 14 residues. Germline V gene sequence: CDR1 MNHEY, CDR2 SMNVEV (reference sequence). The V segment lost 7 bases and the J segment 4 bases; nucleotides outside the gene matches: 9. CDR3 DNA: TGTGCCAGCACCCCCAGGGGGGCACGCACTGAAGCTTTCTTT. Amino acid sequence: CASTPRGARTEAFF.

The V gene is TRBV9, the J gene TRBJ2-3; 9 positions agree with TRBD1. The V segment lost 6 bases and the J segment 3 bases; nucleotides outside the gene matches: 5. Germline V gives CDR1 SGDLS, CDR2 YYNGEE. The CDR3 has 14 amino acids. The CDR3 is CASTTGGWTDTQYF. Here the CDR3 DNA reads TGTGCCAGCACCACAGGGGGCTGGACAGATACGCAGTATTTT. Variable domain in full (rest from reference TRBV9 and TRBJ2-3): DSGVTQTPKHLITATGQRVTLRCSPRSGDLSVYWYQQSLDQGLQFLIQYYNGEERAKGNILERFSAQQFPDLHSELNLSSLELGDSALYFCASTTGGWTDTQYFGPGTRLTVL.

This rearrangement joins TRBV5-6 to TRBJ2-7; weak D call: TRBD2 (6 bases). From germline, CDR1 is SGHDT and CDR2 YYEEEE. The CDR3 runs 15 residues. The ends were cut back, 2 bases at V and 5 bases at J, with 17 bases in the middle. CDR3 region: CASSFGGWSEDEQYF. In DNA form, the CDR3 reads TGTGCCAGCAGCTTTGGGGGGTGGAGTGAGGACGAGCAGTACTTC.

The chain is built from TRBV15 and TRBJ1-4; TRBD1 might be the D (5 bases). Germline CDR1 and CDR2: LNHNV and YYDKDF (reference sequence). Trimming took off 6 bases at V and 8 bases at J, with 22 bases between the two ends. CDR3 length: 16 residues. In DNA form, the CDR3 reads TGTGCCACCAGGTTTCCGGGGGGTCTACCGAACGAAAAACTGTTTTTT. This gives the protein CATRFPGGLPNEKLFF.

The chain is built from TRBV19 and TRBJ1-1, with TRBD1 as a possible D gene (5 bases). This CDR3 region has 13 residues. Germline CDR1 is LNHDA and CDR2 is SQIVND (reference sequence). Trimming stripped 5 bases from V and 8 bases from J, with 15 bases between. The CDR3 sequence: CASSSGQRREAFF. The CDR3 coding sequence is TGTGCCAGTAGTTCAGGGCAAAGACGGGAAGCTTTCTTT. Together with reference TRBV19 and TRBJ1-1, the CDR3 gives the full variable domain: DGGITQSPKYLFRKEGQNVTLSCEQNLNHDAMYWYRQDPGQGLRLIYYSQIVNDFQKGDIAEGYSVSREKKESFPLTVTSAQKNPTAFYLCASSSGQRREAFFGQGTRLTVV.

The V call is TRBV5-4, the J call TRBJ1-2; no definite D call. The V gene lost 0 bases and the J gene lost 1 base, with 7 bases spanning the gap. The CDR3 has 14 amino acids. Germline-derived CDR1 and CDR2 are SGHNT and YYREEE (reference sequence). The CDR3 loop is CASSLEGYNYGYTF. DNA for the CDR3: TGTGCCAGCAGCTTGGAGGGCTATAACTATGGCTACACCTTC.

CDR3 bases: TGTGCCAGCAGTTTAGACCCGGGAGGGAAATACGAGCAGTACTTC. Translating it yields CASSLDPGGKYEQYF. This chain joins TRBV27 and TRBJ2-7; 8 positions agree with TRBD2. The trim removed 2 bases at V and 4 bases at J, leaving 7 bases unmatched. Germline V gives CDR1 MNHEY, CDR2 SMNVEV (reference sequence). CDR3 length: 15 amino acids.

The chain couples TRBV10-3 to TRBJ2-2; TRBD2 might be the D (6 bases). The CDR3 is 16 residues long. CDR1 ENHRY and CDR2 SYGVKD come from the germline V gene. V lost 10 bases to trimming and J lost 1 base, with 19 bases between them. Here the CDR3 reads CATLAIGGKNTGELFF. CDR3 nucleotide sequence: TGTGCCACCTTAGCTATTGGCGGGAAGAACACCGGGGAGCTGTTTTTT.